These 19 T cell receptor beta chains were all obtained from the same sample, sequenced in a study of T-cell reconstitution after alpha-beta-depleted transplantation in children. Researchers prepared the TCRbeta library using unique molecular identifiers, the study reports. TCRdb recomputed calls from the PCR reads with MiXCR, one row per CDR3 protein. The sample consists of some 600,000 distinct CDR3 sequences, 10% to 15% of them appearing once. The sample in question was PBMCs, mostly from graft donor cells, obtained 360 days after TCRalphabeta/CD19-depleted stem cell transplant. The receptor set was obtained from a male patient between 5 and 17 years old who had a stem cell transplant for acute myeloid leukemia, so the T cells may come from the graft donor.

This clonotype was found a few times. The genes are TRBV14 and TRBJ2-3; D is possibly TRBD2 (6 bases). Trimming removed 1 base from V and 6 bases from J, with 8 bases in between. Germline V gene sequence: CDR1 SGHDN, CDR2 FVKESK. The length of the CDR3 is 13 residues. CDR3 nucleotides: TGTGCCAGCAGCCAAGGGGACTGGGATACGCAGTATTTT. Protein product: CASSQGDWDTQYF. Complete variable domain (other parts from reference TRBV14 and TRBJ2-3): EAGVTQFPSHSVIEKGQTVTLRCDPISGHDNLYWYRRVMGKEIKFLLHFVKESKQDESGMPNNRFLAERTGGTYSTLKVQPAELEDSGVYFCASSQGDWDTQYFGPGTRLTVL.

This clonotype was found many times. This chain links TRBV28 with TRBJ2-7; 7 bases match TRBD2. Germline V gene sequence: CDR1 MDHEN, CDR2 SYDVKM. There are 15 residues in the CDR3. J gave up 4 bases and V 6 bases, and 12 bases lay outside the gene matches. The CDR3 protein is CASSPSASGRYEQYF. The CDR3 nucleotides read TGTGCCAGCAGCCCCTCGGCTAGCGGTCGGTACGAGCAGTACTTC.

This clonotype was seen a few times. The gene calls are TRBV28 and TRBJ1-5; tentative D call: TRBD1 (6 bases). From germline, CDR1 is MDHEN and CDR2 SYDVKM. CDR3 length: 15 amino acids. V was clipped by 2 bases and J by 0 bases, with 8 bases between them. Written as DNA, the CDR3 is TGTGCCAGCAGTTTAGGGGGCTTTAGCAATCAGCCCCAGCATTTT. It codes for CASSLGGFSNQPQHF.

The J gene is TRBJ2-3, the V gene TRBV24-1, with 10 positions matching TRBD2. This CDR3 comprises 16 residues. CDR1 KGHDR and CDR2 SFDVKD come from the germline V gene. V shed 1 base, J shed 3 bases, and the junction held 3 bases outside the gene matches. The DNA of the CDR3 is TGTGCCACCAGTGATTTAACTAGCGGGATTACAGATACGCAGTATTTT. Translated, it gives CATSDLTSGITDTQYF.

The chain employs TRBV27 and TRBJ2-1, with 10 bases aligning to TRBD2. CDR1 and CDR2 from the germline V gene are MNHEY and SMNVEV (reference sequence). The CDR3 is made up of 19 amino acids. Trimming removed 1 base from V and 9 bases from J; junction bases left unmatched: 18. Here the CDR3 DNA reads TGTGCCAGCAGTTTATTCTTTCCCCTTAGCGGGAGGACCTCCGGTGAGCAGTTCTTC. Its translation is CASSLFFPLSGRTSGEQFF.

The chain combines TRBV20-1 with TRBJ2-1; 11 bases align to TRBD2. V was clipped by 6 bases and J by 6 bases; unmatched bases: 10. The CDR3 sequence is 15 residues long. The germline V gene encodes CDR1 DFQATT and CDR2 SNEGSKA (reference sequence). CDR3 nucleotides: TGCAGTGCCACCCTGGTAACTAGCGGGAGCAATGAGCAGTTCTTC. This codes for CSATLVTSGSNEQFF.

The gene calls are TRBV5-1 and TRBJ2-7; D possibly uses TRBD1 or TRBD2 (7 bases each). This CDR3 comprises 14 residues. The germline CDR1 and CDR2 sequences are SGHRS and YFSETQ. V lost 3 bases and J 0 bases, leaving 10 bases between the germline ends. In nucleotides, the CDR3 is TGCGCCAGCAGCTCAGGGGGGGGCTCCTACGAGCAGTACTTC. This sequence encodes CASSSGGGSYEQYF.

V and J are TRBV7-2 and TRBJ2-7; 8 bases line up with TRBD2. V lost 1 base and J lost 3; bases outside the gene matches: 5. The CDR3 is 15 residues long. Germline CDR1 SGHTA, CDR2 FQGNSA. As DNA, the CDR3 is TGTGCCAGCAGCTTAGTTGTTACTAGCGGCTACGAGCAGTACTTC. Its translation is CASSLVVTSGYEQYF.

There are a few counts of this clonotype. The V and J genes are TRBV29-1 and TRBJ1-2; D is unclear. Per germline, CDR1 SQVTM and CDR2 ANQGSEA. Deletions cut 3 bases from V and 2 bases from J, with 13 bases between. The CDR3 is made up of 14 amino acids. CDR3 in amino acids: CSVDLRKKNYGYTF. The DNA of the CDR3 is TGCAGCGTTGACCTAAGGAAGAAAAACTATGGCTACACCTTC.

This clonotype has only a few counts. V gene TRBV4-2 combines with J gene TRBJ1-4; 7 bases map to TRBD1. The CDR3 spans 17 residues. V lost 1 base and J lost 3; bases outside the gene matches: 8. The V gene's germline CDR1 is LGHNA and CDR2 YNFKEQ. The CDR3 DNA follows: TGTGCCAGCAGCCAAGGATTCCGGGACAGCCCTAATGAAAAACTGTTTTTT. Translating it yields CASSQGFRDSPNEKLFF.

This clonotype has a count of ten or more. The chain combines TRBV5-1 with TRBJ2-1, with TRBD2 matching 13 bases. V shed 3 bases and J 7 bases; nucleotides not matched to a gene: 4. Germline V gives CDR1 SGHRS, CDR2 YFSETQ. The CDR3 extends over 15 amino acids. In nucleotides, the CDR3 is TGCGCCAGCAGCTCTGGACTAGCGGGAGAGAATGAGCAGTTCTTC. Protein: CASSSGLAGENEQFF.

The chain couples TRBV11-2 to TRBJ2-7; no clear D gene. The germline CDR1 and CDR2 sequences are SGHAT and FQNNGV. With 0 bases removed from V and 2 bases from J, the gap between germline ends came to 8 bases. CDR3 length: 14 residues. This CDR3 reads CASSLDQVTYEQYF. Written as DNA, the CDR3 is TGTGCCAGCAGCTTAGATCAGGTAACCTACGAGCAGTACTTC.

This clonotype was observed a few times. The rearrangement joins TRBV6-5 to TRBJ2-7; no reliable D call. Germline V gives CDR1 MNHEY, CDR2 SVGAGI. The CDR3 totals 15 residues. Trimming cost V 2 bases and J 3 bases, with 14 bases left between them. The CDR3 nucleotides are TGTGCCAGCAGTTACCCCCGGCAGAGGAACTACGAGCAGTACTTC. Translating it yields CASSYPRQRNYEQYF.

This clonotype was seen many times. The V gene is TRBV29-1, the J gene TRBJ1-2, with D unclear. This CDR3 is 12 amino acids long. Trimming removed 6 bases at V and 3 bases at J, with 11 bases between. Germline loops: CDR1 SQVTM, CDR2 ANQGSEA. CDR3 sequence: CSVASSHYGYTF. CDR3 DNA sequence: TGCAGCGTGGCCAGTTCACACTATGGCTACACCTTC.

The CDR3 here is CASSRGQDYTDTQYF. The DNA of the CDR3 is TGTGCCAGCAGCAGGGGACAGGACTACACAGATACGCAGTATTTT. The chain joins TRBV28 to TRBJ2-3, with TRBD1 identical over 8 bases. V shed 6 bases, J shed 2 bases, and the junction held 7 bases outside the gene matches. Germline values: CDR1 MDHEN, CDR2 SYDVKM. CDR3 length: 15 amino acids.

The V and J genes are TRBV28 and TRBJ2-5, with unresolved D. The ends were cut back, 9 bases at V and 2 bases at J, with 10 bases in the middle. The CDR3 has 12 residues. Germline CDR1 reads MDHEN; CDR2 reads SYDVKM. CDR3 DNA sequence: TGTGCCAGTATGAGTACGCAAGAGACCCAGTACTTC. Translation: CASMSTQETQYF.

This clonotype has just a few counts. The genes are TRBV20-1 and TRBJ2-1, with no clear D. The CDR3 runs 14 residues. Germline V gene sequence: CDR1 DFQATT, CDR2 SNEGSKA (reference sequence). Trimming cost V 1 base and J 6 bases, with 13 bases left between them. Here the CDR3 reads CSARALDPLNEQFF. CDR3 DNA sequence: TGCAGTGCTAGAGCCCTTGACCCCCTCAATGAGCAGTTCTTC.

This clonotype was picked up a small number of times. V is TRBV6-2 or TRBV6-3 and J is TRBJ2-1, with TRBD2 matching 11 bases. V was pared by 6 bases and J by 8 bases, with 15 bases of the junction left unmatched. The germline CDR1 and CDR2 sequences are MNHEY and SVGEGT. There are 17 residues in the CDR3. The CDR3 region has the DNA TGTGCCAGCAGCCACCGACCGGTAGCGGGAGGGCCCGATGAGCAGTTCTTC. Encoded protein: CASSHRPVAGGPDEQFF.

The rearrangement joins TRBV28 to TRBJ1-6, with 7 bases fitting TRBD1. The V gene end was trimmed by 5 bases and the J gene end by 7 bases; junction bases not matched to a gene: 11. Germline lookup yields CDR1 MDHEN and CDR2 SYDVKM. The CDR3 loop spans 16 amino acids. The CDR3 region is CASSPLYEGANSPLHF. The CDR3 coding sequence is TGTGCCAGCAGTCCCCTTTACGAGGGGGCGAATTCACCCCTCCACTTT.